This T cell receptor beta chain was captured by sequencing in a study of T cell responses to AZD1222 COVID-19 vaccine. CDR3 size: 15 residues. Germline CDR1 is SGHNT and CDR2 is YYREEE (reference sequence). Germline trimming cut 3 bases from V and 0 bases from J; bases unmatched to any gene: 4. General observations from the study: Donor demographics were predominantly white British with a female majority; clonal diversity may be underestimated. Unmutated variant regions reportedly attract nearly half of all spike-specific TCRs. Sampling that yielded the repertoires occurred only after the peak T cell response.

Assay: immunoSEQ multiplex PCR; the TCRdb copy retains only in-frame clones and omits some. In the table there are 150,000 to 200,000 clones, about 90% of which are singletons. As to this clone: Its antigen is unknown.

Second doses that came at about 4 or about 12 weeks were put together. This clonotype was obtained from an adult who received the AZD1222 COVID-19 vaccine. The V call is TRBV5-4, the J call TRBJ1-1; 8 nucleotides line up with TRBD1. The sample in question was peripheral blood, obtained 28 days after the second AZD1222 dose. CDR3 sequence reads: CASSYAGGLNTEAFF. CDR3 DNA sequence: TGTGCCAGCAGCTATGCAGGGGGCCTGAACACTGAAGCTTTCTTT.